This TCR beta chain was found in a study of vaccination effects on CD4 cells after COVID-19. About the study: Median timing of post-vaccine samples was 72 days after the second dose. Study-level findings and limits: At late timepoints after vaccination, vaccine- and infection-induced clones shrank markedly.

There are 15 residues in the CDR3. V lost 5 bases to trimming and J lost 6 bases, with 20 bases between them. From germline, CDR1 is KGHSH and CDR2 LQKENI. In this sample, this clone turned up a few times. What it binds is not known. After expansion with viral peptide pools in the ViraFEST assay, antigen-specific CD4+ T cells were sequenced. Having been cultured for 10 days, the cells underwent CD4+ T cell isolation. Everyone in the study got two shots of either the BNT162b2 or mRNA-1273 vaccine. Peptides at around 10 ug/ml and IL-2 at 9 to 10 IU/ml were added to 1.5 million to 2 million PBMC per well. Fresh IL-2-containing medium replaced half the medium on days 3 and 7. The data were produced by immunoSEQ multiplex PCR, yet TCRdb's version contains in-frame clones alone and is incomplete. The sample consists of 30,000 to 40,000 clones, just under 85% of them appearing once.

This chain joins TRBV18 and TRBJ2-7; D assignment may be TRBD1 or TRBD2 (5 bases each). Sequenced material: CD4+ T cells from PBMCs cultured with HCoV-NL63 spike peptides, taken after COVID-19 vaccination. The TCR sequence derives from a human donor who received a COVID-19 vaccine. Some clones in this sample may be carry-over from other donors' samples. The CDR3 nucleotides are TGTGCCAGCTCAGATTTCGGGACCCATATGGGCGAGCAGTACGTC. This gives the protein CASSDFGTHMGEQYV.